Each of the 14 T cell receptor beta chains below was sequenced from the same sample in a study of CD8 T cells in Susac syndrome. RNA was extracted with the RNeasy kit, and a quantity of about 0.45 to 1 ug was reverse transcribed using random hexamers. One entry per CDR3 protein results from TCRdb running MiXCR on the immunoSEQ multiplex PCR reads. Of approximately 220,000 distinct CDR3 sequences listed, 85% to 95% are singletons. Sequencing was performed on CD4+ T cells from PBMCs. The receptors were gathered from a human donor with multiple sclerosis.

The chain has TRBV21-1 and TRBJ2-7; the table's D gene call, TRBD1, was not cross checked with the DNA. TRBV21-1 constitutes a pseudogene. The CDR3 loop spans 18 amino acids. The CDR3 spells CASSKVPPGQGASHEQYF. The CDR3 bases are TGTGCCAGCAGCAAAGTCCCCCCTGGACAGGGGGCTTCCCACGAGCAGTACTTC.

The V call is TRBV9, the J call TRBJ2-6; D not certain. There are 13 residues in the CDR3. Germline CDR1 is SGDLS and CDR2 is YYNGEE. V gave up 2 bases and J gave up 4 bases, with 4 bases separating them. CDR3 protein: CASSVTGANVLTF. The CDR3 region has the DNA TGTGCCAGCAGCGTGACCGGGGCCAACGTCCTGACTTTC.

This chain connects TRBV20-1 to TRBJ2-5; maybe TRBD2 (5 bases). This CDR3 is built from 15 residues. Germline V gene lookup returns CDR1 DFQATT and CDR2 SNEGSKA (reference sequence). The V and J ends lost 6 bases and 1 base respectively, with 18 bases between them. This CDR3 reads CSALGETPSQETQYF. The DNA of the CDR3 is TGCAGTGCCCTCGGGGAGACTCCTTCCCAAGAGACCCAGTACTTC.

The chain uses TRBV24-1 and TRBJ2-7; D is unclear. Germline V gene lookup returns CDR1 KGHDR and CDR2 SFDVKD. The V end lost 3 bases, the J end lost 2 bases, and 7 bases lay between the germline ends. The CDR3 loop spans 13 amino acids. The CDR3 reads CATSDADPYEQYV. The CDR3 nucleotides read TGTGCCACCAGTGATGCCGATCCCTACGAGCAGTACGTC.

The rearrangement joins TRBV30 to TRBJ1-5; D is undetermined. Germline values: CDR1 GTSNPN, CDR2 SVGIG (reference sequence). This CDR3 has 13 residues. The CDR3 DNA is TGTGCTTTGGGGAAATCGGGCAATCAGCCCCAGCATTTT. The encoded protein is CALGKSGNQPQHF.

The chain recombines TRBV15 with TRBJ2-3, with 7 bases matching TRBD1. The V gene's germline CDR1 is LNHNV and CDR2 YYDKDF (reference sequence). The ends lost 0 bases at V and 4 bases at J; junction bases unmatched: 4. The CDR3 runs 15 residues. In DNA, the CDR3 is TGTGCCACCAGCAGAGATACCGACAGGGCAGATACGCAGTATTTT. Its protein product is CATSRDTDRADTQYF.

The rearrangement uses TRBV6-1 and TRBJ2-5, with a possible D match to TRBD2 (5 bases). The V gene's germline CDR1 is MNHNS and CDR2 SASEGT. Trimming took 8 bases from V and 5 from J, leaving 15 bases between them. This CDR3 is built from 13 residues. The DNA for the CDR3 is TGTGCCAGCCTCGGACTGCTTGTCGAGACCCAGTACTTC. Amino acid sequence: CASLGLLVETQYF.

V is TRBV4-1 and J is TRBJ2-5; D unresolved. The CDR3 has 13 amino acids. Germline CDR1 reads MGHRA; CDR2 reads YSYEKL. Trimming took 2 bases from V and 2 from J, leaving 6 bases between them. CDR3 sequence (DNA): TGCGCCAGCAGCCAACCCGATCAAGAGACCCAGTACTTC. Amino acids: CASSQPDQETQYF.

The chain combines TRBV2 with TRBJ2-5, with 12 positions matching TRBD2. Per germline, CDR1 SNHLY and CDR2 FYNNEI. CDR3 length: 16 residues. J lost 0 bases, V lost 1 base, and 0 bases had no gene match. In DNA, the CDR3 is TGTGCCAGCAGTGAAGGACTAGCGGGGGACCAAGAGACCCAGTACTTC. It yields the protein CASSEGLAGDQETQYF.

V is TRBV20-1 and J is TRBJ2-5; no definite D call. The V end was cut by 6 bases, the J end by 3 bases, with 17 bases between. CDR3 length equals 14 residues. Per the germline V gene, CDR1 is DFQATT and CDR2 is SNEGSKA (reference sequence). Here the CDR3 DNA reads TGCAGTGCCACATCCCCGGATGGTGAAGAGACCCAGTACTTC. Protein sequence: CSATSPDGEETQYF.

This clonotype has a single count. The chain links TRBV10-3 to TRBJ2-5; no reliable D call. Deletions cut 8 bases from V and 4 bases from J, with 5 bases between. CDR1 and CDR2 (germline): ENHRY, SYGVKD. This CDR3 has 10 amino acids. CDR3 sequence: CAIGRETQYF. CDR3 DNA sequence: TGTGCCATCGGACGAGAGACCCAGTACTTC.

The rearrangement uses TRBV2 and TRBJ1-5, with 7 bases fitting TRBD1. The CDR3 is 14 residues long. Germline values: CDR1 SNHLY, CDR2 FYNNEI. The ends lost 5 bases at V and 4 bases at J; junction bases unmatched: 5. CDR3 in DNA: TGTGCCAGCAGTTCGGACAGGTCAAATCAGCCCCAGCATTTT. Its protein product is CASSSDRSNQPQHF.

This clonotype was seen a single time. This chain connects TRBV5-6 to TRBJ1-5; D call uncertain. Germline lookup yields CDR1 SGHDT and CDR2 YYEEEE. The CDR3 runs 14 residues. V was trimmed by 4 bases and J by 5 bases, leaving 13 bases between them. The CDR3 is CASSVYTGYQPQHF. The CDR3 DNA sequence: TGTGCCAGCAGCGTGTATACGGGGTATCAGCCCCAGCATTTT.

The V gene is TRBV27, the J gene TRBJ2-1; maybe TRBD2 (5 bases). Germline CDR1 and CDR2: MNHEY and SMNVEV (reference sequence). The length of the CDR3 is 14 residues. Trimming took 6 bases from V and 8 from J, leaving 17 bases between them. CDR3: CASSSYSDRDEQFF. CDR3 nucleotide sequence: TGTGCCAGCAGCAGTTATAGCGATAGGGATGAGCAGTTCTTC.